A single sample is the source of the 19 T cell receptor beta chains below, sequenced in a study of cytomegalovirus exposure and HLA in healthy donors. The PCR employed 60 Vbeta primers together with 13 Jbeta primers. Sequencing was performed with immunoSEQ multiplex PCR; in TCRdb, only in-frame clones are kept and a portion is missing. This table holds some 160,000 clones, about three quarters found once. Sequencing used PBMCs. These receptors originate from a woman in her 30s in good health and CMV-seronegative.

The CDR3 is CASSEIAGGNNEQFF. The CDR3 DNA reads TGTGCCAGCAGCGAGATAGCGGGGGGCAACAATGAGCAGTTCTTC. The chain links TRBV9 to TRBJ2-1; 10 bases are shared with TRBD2. The germline V gene encodes CDR1 SGDLS and CDR2 YYNGEE. Trimming removed 3 bases from V and 5 bases from J; junction bases left unmatched: 5. The CDR3 sequence is 15 residues long.

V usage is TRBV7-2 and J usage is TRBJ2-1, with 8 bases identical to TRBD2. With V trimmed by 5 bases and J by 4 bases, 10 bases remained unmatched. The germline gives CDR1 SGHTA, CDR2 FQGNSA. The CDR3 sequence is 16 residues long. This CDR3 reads CASSPSVSGVYNEQFF. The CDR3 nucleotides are TGTGCCAGCAGCCCCTCGGTTAGCGGGGTTTACAATGAGCAGTTCTTC.

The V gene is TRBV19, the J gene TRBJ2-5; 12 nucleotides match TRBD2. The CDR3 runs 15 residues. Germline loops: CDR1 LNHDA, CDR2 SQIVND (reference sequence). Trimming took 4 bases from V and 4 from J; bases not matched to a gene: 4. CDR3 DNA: TGTGCCAGTAGTACCCTAGCGGGGGGGGTAGAGACCCAGTACTTC. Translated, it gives CASSTLAGGVETQYF.

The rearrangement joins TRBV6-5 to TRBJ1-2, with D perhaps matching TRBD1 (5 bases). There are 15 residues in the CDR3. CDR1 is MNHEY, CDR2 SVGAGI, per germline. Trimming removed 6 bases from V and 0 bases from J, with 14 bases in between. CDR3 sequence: CASSRNRIANYGYTF. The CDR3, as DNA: TGTGCCAGCAGCCGGAACAGGATTGCTAACTATGGCTACACCTTC.

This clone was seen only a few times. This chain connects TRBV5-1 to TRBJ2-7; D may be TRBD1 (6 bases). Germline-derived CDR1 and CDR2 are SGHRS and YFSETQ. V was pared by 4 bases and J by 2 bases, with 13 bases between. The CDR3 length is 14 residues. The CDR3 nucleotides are TGCGCCAGCAGCCTACTAGGGGGTACCTACGAGCAGTACTTC. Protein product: CASSLLGGTYEQYF.

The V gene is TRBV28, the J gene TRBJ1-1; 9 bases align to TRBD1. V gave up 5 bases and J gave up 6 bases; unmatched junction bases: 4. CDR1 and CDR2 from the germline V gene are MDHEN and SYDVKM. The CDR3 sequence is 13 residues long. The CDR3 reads CASSGTGRAEAFF. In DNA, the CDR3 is TGTGCCAGCAGTGGGACAGGGAGGGCTGAAGCTTTCTTT.

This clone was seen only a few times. The CDR3 DNA reads as TGCAGCGTTGAAAGGGGGGGCAAGGATACGCAGTATTTT. Translated: CSVERGGKDTQYF. The V gene is TRBV29-1, the J gene TRBJ2-3, with a possible D match to TRBD2 (7 bases). Trimming took off 2 bases at V and 6 bases at J, with 12 bases between the two ends. The V gene's germline CDR1 is SQVTM and CDR2 ANQGSEA. CDR3 length equals 13 residues.

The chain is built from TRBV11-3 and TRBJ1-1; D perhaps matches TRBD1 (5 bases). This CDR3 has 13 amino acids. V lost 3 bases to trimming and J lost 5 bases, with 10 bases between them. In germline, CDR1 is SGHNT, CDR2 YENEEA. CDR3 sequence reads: CASSFQGGTEAFF. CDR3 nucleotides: TGTGCCAGCAGCTTTCAGGGAGGGACTGAAGCTTTCTTT.

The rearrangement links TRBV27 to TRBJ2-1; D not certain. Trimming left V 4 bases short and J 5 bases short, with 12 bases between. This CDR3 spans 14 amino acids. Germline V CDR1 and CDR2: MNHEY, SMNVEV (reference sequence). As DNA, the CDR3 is TGTGCCAGCAGTTCCCCCTACAGAAACAATGAGCAGTTCTTC. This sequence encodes CASSSPYRNNEQFF.

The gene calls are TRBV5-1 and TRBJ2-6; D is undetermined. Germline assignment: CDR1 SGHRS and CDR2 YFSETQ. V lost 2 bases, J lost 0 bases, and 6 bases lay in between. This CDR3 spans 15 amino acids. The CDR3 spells CASSFGPSGANVLTF. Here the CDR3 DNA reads TGCGCCAGCAGCTTTGGCCCCTCTGGGGCCAACGTCCTGACTTTC.

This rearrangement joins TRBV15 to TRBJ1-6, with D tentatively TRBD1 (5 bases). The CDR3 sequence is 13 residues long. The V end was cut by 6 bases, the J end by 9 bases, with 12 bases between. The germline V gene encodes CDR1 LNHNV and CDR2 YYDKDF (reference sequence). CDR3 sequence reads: CATSSGRVSPLHF. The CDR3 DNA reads TGTGCCACCAGTTCAGGGAGGGTTTCACCCCTCCACTTT.

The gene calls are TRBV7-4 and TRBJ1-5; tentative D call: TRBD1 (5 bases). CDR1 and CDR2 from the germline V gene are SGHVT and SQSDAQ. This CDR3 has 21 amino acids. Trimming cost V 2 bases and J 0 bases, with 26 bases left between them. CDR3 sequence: CASSLLRQDPGGGYSNQPQHF. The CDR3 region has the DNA TGTGCCAGCAGCTTATTACGGCAGGACCCCGGCGGGGGGTATAGCAATCAGCCCCAGCATTTT.

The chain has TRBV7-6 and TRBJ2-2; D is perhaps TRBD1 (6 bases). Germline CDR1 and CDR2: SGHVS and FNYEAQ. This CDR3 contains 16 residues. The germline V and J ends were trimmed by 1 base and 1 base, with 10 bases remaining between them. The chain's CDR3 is CASSLVGGWNTGELFF. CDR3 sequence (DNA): TGTGCCAGCAGCTTAGTTGGGGGCTGGAACACCGGGGAGCTGTTTTTT.

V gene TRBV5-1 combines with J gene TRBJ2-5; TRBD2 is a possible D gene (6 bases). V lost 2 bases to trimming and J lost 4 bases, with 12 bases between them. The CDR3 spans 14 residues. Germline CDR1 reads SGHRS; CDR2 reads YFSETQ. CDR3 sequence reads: CASSLTGVIETQYF. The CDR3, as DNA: TGCGCCAGCAGCTTAACGGGGGTGATAGAGACCCAGTACTTC. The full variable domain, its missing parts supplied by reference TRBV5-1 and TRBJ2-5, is KAGVTQTPRYLIKTRGQQVTLSCSPISGHRSVSWYQQTPGQGLQFLFEYFSETQRNKGNFPGRFSGRQFSNSRSEMNVSTLELGDSALYLCASSLTGVIETQYFGPGTRLLVL.

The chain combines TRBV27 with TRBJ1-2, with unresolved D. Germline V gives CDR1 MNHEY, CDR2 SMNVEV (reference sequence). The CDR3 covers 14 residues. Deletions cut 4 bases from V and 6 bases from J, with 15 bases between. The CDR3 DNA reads TGTGCCAGCAGTTCCCCCGGGGTCCGGCATGGCTACACCTTC. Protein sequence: CASSSPGVRHGYTF.

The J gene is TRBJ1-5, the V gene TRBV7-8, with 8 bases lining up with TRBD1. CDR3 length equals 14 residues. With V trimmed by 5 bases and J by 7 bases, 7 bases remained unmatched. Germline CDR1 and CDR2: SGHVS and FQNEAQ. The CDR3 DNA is TGTGCCAGCAGCCCCCGGACAGGGCGACAGCCCCAGCATTTT. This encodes CASSPRTGRQPQHF. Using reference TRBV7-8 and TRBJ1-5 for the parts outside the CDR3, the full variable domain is GAGVSQSPRYKVAKRGQDVALRCDPISGHVSLFWYQQALGQGPEFLTYFQNEAQLDKSGLPSDRFFAERPEGSVSTLKIQRTQQEDSAVYLCASSPRTGRQPQHFGDGTRLSIL.

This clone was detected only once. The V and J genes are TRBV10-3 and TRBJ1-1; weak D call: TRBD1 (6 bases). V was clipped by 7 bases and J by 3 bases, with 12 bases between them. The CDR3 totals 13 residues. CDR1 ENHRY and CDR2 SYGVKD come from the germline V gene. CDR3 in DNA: TGTGCCATCAAAGGGGGGAGGGACACTGAAGCTTTCTTT. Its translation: CAIKGGRDTEAFF.

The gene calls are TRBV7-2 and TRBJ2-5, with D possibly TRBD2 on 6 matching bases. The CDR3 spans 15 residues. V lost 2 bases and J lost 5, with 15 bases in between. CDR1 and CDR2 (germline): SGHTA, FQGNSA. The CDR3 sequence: CASSLRLERVETQYF. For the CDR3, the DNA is TGTGCCAGCAGCTTAAGACTGGAGCGGGTGGAGACCCAGTACTTC.

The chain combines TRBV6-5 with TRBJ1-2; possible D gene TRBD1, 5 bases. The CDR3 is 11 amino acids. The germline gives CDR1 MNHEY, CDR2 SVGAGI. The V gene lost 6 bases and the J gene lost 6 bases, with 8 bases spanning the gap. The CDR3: CASSDSHGYTF. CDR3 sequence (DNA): TGTGCCAGCAGCGACAGTCATGGCTACACCTTC.